One T cell receptor beta chain is described in this entry. What it binds is not known. CD4+ T cells that had been cultured provided DNA sequenced with the Oncomine TCR Beta short-read assay. TCRdb re-derived calls from the PCR reads in MiXCR, one entry per CDR3 protein. This table has roughly 12,000 distinct CDR3 sequences, approximately 58% appearing once. V gave up 3 bases and J gave up 0 bases, with 12 bases separating them. Germline CDR1 is DFQATT and CDR2 is SNEGSKA (reference sequence). CDR3 length: 15 residues. These data belong to a study of vaccination and CD4 T cells after COVID-19. As for the study in general: Convalescent cases comprised 9 or 10 mild and one severe, all SARS-CoV-2 positive by nasal swab PCR. The study collected post-vaccine samples a median around 70 days after dose two, with a range of 14 to 241. Median time from COVID diagnosis to post-COVID sampling was about 100 days (35 to 161).

As to treatment: roughly 11-day PBMC culture with coronavirus spike peptide pools or control peptides (ViraFEST assay). The ViraFEST method relied on peptide pools to expand antigen-specific T cells, followed by TCR sequencing. The rearrangement links TRBV20-1 to TRBJ1-5; D gene uncertain. The sequence was collected from a human donor who had recovered from COVID-19. This sample comprised CD4+ T cells from blood, cultured in vitro, obtained before SARS-CoV-2 vaccination. This chain's CDR3 is CSASKGGYSNQPQHF. In nucleotides, the CDR3 is TGCAGTGCTAGCAAAGGTGGTTATAGCAATCAGCCCCAGCATTTT.